This T cell receptor (beta chain) was identified during a study of OX40 agonist ivuxolimab in advanced cancers. Study context: As their treatment, patients were administered ivuxolimab, an agonistic anti-OX40 (CD134) antibody. The mean age was about 57 years, ranging from about 23 to 79, with about 87% of participants male. Two patients with cutaneous melanoma and one with hepatocellular carcinoma, three in total, showed partial responses.

This clone was seen a handful of times. V lost 5 bases and J lost 9, with 14 bases in between. CDR1 and CDR2 from the germline V gene are MNHEY and SMNVEV (reference sequence). This CDR3 has 13 amino acids. Clones were sequenced by immunoSEQ multiplex PCR, and TCRdb holds only the in-frame ones, with some missing. The table includes 75,000 to 80,000 clones, 65% to 85% detected once. This receptor was taken from an adult with an advanced solid tumor such as melanoma, head and neck, liver or kidney cancer. V and J are TRBV27 and TRBJ2-1; D remains ambiguous. The sequencing here drew on CD4+ or CD8+ T cells sorted from blood, taken in a trial of the OX40 agonist ivuxolimab. The CDR3 DNA is TGTGCCAGCAGTCTCTCTGGGTATCGTGAGCAGTTCTTC. Residues: CASSLSGYREQFF.